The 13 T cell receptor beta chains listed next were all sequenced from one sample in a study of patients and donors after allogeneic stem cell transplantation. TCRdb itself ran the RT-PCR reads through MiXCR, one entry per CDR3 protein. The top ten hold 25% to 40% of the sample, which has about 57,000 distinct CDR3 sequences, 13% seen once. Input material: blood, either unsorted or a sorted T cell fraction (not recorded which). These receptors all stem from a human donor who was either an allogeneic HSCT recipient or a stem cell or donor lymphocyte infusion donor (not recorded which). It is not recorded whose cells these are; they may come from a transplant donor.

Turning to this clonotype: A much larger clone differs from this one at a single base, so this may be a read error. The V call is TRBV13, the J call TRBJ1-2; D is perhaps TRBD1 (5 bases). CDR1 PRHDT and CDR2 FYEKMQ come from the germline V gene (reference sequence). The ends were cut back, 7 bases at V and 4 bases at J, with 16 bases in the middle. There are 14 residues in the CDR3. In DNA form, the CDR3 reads TGTGCCAGCATCATCCTCGGGGCCTGCTATGGCTACACCTTC. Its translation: CASIILGACYGYTF.

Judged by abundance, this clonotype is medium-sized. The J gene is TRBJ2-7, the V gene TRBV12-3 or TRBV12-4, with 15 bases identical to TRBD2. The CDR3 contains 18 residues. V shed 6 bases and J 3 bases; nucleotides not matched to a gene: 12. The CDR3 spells CASRPGLAGGLSIYEQYF. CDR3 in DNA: TGTGCCAGCAGACCGGGACTAGCGGGAGGTCTTTCCATCTACGAGCAGTACTTC.

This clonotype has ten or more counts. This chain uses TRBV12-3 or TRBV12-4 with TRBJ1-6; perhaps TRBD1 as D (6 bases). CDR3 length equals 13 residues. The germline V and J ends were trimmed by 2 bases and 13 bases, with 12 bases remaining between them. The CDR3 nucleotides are TGTGCCAGCAGTTTACTGGGGGCATCCCCCCTCCACTTT. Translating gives CASSLLGASPLHF.

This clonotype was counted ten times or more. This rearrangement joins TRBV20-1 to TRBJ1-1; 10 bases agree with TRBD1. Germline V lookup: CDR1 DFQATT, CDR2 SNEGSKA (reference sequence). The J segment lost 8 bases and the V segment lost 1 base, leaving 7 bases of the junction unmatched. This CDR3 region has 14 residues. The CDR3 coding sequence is TGCAGTGCTAGAGCCCTGGACAGGGGGGGCGAAGCTTTCTTT. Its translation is CSARALDRGGEAFF.

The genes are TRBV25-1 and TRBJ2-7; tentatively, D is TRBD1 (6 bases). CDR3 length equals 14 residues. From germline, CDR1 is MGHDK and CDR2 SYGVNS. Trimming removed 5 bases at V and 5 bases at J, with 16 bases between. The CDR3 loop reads CASSPAQGRHEQYF. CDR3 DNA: TGTGCCAGCAGTCCCGCGCAGGGGAGACACGAGCAGTACTTC.

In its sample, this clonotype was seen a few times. The CDR3 region is CSVVLSSSGNTDTQYF. DNA for the CDR3: TGCAGCGTTGTCTTATCTTCTAGCGGAAACACAGATACGCAGTATTTT. The chain carries TRBV29-1 and TRBJ2-3; the match to TRBD2 covers 7 bases. The germline V gene encodes CDR1 SQVTM and CDR2 ANQGSEA. V gave up 4 bases and J gave up 2 bases; unmatched junction bases: 12. The CDR3 runs to 16 residues.

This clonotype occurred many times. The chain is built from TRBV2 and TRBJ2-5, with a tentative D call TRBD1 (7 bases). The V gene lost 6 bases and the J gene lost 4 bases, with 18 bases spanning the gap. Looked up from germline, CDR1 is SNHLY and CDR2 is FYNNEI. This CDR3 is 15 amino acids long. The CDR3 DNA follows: TGTGCCAGCAGGGAGGGACAGTTATTAGGAGAGACCCAGTACTTC. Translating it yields CASREGQLLGETQYF. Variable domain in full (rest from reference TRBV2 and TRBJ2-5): EPEVTQTPSHQVTQMGQEVILRCVPISNHLYFYWYRQILGQKVEFLVSFYNNEISEKSEIFDDQFSVERPDGSNFTLKIRSTKLEDSAMYFCASREGQLLGETQYFGPGTRLLVL.

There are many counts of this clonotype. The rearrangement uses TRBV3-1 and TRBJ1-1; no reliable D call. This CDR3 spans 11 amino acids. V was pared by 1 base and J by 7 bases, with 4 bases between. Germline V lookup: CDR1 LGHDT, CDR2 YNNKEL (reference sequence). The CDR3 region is CASSQVGEAFF. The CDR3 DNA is TGTGCCAGCAGCCAAGTCGGTGAAGCTTTCTTT.

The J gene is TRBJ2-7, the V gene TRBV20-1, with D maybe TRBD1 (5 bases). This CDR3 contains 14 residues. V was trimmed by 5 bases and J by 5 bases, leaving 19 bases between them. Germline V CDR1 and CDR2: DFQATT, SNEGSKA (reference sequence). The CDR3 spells CSAHQGNGQNEQYF. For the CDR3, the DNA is TGCAGTGCTCACCAGGGAAATGGGCAGAACGAGCAGTACTTC.

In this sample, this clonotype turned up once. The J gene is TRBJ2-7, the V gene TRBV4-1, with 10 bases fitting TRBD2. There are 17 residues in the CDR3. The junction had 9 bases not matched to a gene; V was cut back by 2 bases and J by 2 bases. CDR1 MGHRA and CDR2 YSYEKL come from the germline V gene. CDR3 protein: CASSQQSALAGAYEQYF. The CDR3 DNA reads TGCGCCAGCAGCCAACAATCCGCTCTAGCGGGAGCCTACGAGCAGTACTTC.

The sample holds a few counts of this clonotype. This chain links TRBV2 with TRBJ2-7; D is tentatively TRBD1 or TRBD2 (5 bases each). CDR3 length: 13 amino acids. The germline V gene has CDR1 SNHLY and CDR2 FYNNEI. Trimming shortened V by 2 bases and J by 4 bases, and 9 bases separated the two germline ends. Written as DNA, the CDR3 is TGTGCCAGCAGTGAACCGGGACGATACGAGCAGTACTTC. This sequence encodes CASSEPGRYEQYF.

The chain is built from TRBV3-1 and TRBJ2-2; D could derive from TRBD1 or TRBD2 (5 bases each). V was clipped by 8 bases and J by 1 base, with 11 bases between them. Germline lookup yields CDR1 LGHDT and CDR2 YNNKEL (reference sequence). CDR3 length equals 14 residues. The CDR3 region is CASARGVNTGELFF. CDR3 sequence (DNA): TGTGCCAGCGCTCGAGGGGTGAACACCGGGGAGCTGTTTTTT.

The CDR3 is CASSLGPAYPSYEQYF. The CDR3 DNA reads as TGTGCCAGCAGCCTGGGCCCCGCCTATCCATCCTACGAGCAGTACTTC. The chain combines TRBV14 with TRBJ2-7; D unclear. The germline V gene encodes CDR1 SGHDN and CDR2 FVKESK. V lost 4 bases and J lost 1, with 17 bases in between. This CDR3 is built from 16 residues.